These 25 T cell receptor beta chains were sequenced from one sample in a study of T cell responses to AZD1222 COVID-19 vaccine. The data were produced by immunoSEQ multiplex PCR, yet TCRdb's version contains in-frame clones alone and is incomplete. The repertoire holds around 86,000 clones, with 90% as singletons. The sample here was peripheral blood, taken on day 0 of AZD1222 vaccination. These receptors were collected from an adult in good health.

This chain connects TRBV4-1 to TRBJ1-5; D gene ambiguous. V lost 0 bases and J lost 2, with 14 bases in between. CDR1 MGHRA and CDR2 YSYEKL come from the germline V gene. The CDR3 spans 17 residues. DNA of the CDR3: TGCGCCAGCAGCCAAGATGGCATGAGATTCGGCAATCAGCCCCAGCATTTT. This translates into CASSQDGMRFGNQPQHF.

The CDR3 here is CAWGGQGRSNIQYF. Written as DNA, the CDR3 is TGTGCCTGGGGGGGACAGGGGAGGTCGAACATTCAGTACTTC. The chain is built from TRBV30 and TRBJ2-4; 10 nucleotides agree with TRBD1. V trimming: 5 bases; J trimming: 7 bases; junction bases outside the gene matches: 8. The germline gives CDR1 GTSNPN, CDR2 SVGIG (reference sequence). The CDR3 loop spans 14 amino acids.

The chain combines TRBV6-5 with TRBJ1-5, with a possible D match to TRBD1 (6 bases). The CDR3 covers 16 residues. The germline V and J ends were trimmed by 0 bases and 5 bases, with 14 bases remaining between them. The germline CDR1 and CDR2 sequences are MNHEY and SVGAGI. This CDR3 reads CASSYSYSAGDQPQHF. The CDR3 region has the DNA TGTGCCAGCAGTTACTCGTATTCGGCAGGGGATCAGCCCCAGCATTTT.

This clone was recorded a few times. This rearrangement joins TRBV4-3 to TRBJ1-4, with D perhaps TRBD1 (5 bases). The CDR3 sequence is 14 residues long. Germline V gene sequence: CDR1 LGHNA, CDR2 YSLEER. V was cut by 4 bases and J by 7 bases, with 13 bases left in between. The CDR3 DNA reads as TGCGCCAGCAGCCCAGGGAGGGGTTTTGAAAAACTGTTTTTT. Amino acids: CASSPGRGFEKLFF.

V usage is TRBV19 and J usage is TRBJ1-2; 7 bases are shared with TRBD1. Germline trimming cut 4 bases from V and 5 bases from J; bases unmatched to any gene: 4. CDR1 and CDR2 (germline): LNHDA, SQIVND (reference sequence). The CDR3 spans 13 residues. The CDR3 region has the DNA TGTGCCAGTAGTACCGACAGGGATTATGGCTACACCTTC. Translating gives CASSTDRDYGYTF. The variable domain in full, with the rest retrieved from reference TRBV19 and TRBJ1-2, is DGGITQSPKYLFRKEGQNVTLSCEQNLNHDAMYWYRQDPGQGLRLIYYSQIVNDFQKGDIAEGYSVSREKKESFPLTVTSAQKNPTAFYLCASSTDRDYGYTFGSGTRLTVV.

The J gene is TRBJ1-5, the V gene TRBV19, with D possibly TRBD1 on 6 matching bases. Germline values: CDR1 LNHDA, CDR2 SQIVND (reference sequence). This CDR3 is built from 13 residues. With 7 bases removed from V and 7 bases from J, the gap between germline ends came to 14 bases. The CDR3 loop is CASTGAGEQPQHF. The CDR3 nucleotides are TGTGCCAGTACTGGAGCAGGGGAACAGCCCCAGCATTTT.

The chain uses TRBV6-5 and TRBJ1-3, with D unresolved. Germline CDR1 is MNHEY and CDR2 is SVGAGI. This CDR3 spans 13 amino acids. The V gene lost 6 bases and the J gene lost 6 bases, with 12 bases spanning the gap. The CDR3 loop is CASRATDENTIYF. The DNA of the CDR3 is TGTGCCAGCAGGGCGACCGATGAAAACACCATATATTTT.

CDR3 region: CASSQGRGRRGGYTF. DNA for the CDR3: TGCGCCAGCAGCCAAGGGCGGGGGCGAAGGGGTGGCTACACCTTC. The V call is TRBV4-3, the J call TRBJ1-2; D perhaps matches TRBD1 (6 bases). CDR1 is LGHNA and CDR2 is YSLEER in the germline V gene. Trimming shortened V by 1 base and J by 7 bases, and 16 bases separated the two germline ends. This CDR3 is 15 amino acids long.

The chain joins TRBV5-1 to TRBJ2-1; D is possibly TRBD2 (6 bases). The ends were cut back, 5 bases at V and 2 bases at J, with 17 bases in the middle. The CDR3 is made up of 16 amino acids. Germline V gives CDR1 SGHRS, CDR2 YFSETQ. CDR3 coding DNA: TGCGCCAGCAGGGGATTAGGCGGGACTCCCTACAATGAGCAGTTCTTC. Amino acid sequence: CASRGLGGTPYNEQFF.

The CDR3 DNA reads as TGTGCCAGCAGTTCCGCAGGGGGAGACAACTACAATGAGCAGTTCTTC. The encoded protein is CASSSAGGDNYNEQFF. This chain connects TRBV6-2 or TRBV6-3 to TRBJ2-1; 7 bases align to TRBD1. Germline CDR1 MNHEY, CDR2 SVGEGT. The V segment lost 4 bases and the J segment 3 bases; nucleotides outside the gene matches: 9. The CDR3 is 16 residues long.

The chain joins TRBV27 to TRBJ1-2; D unclear. CDR1 is MNHEY, CDR2 SMNVEV, per germline (reference sequence). Trimming removed 3 bases at V and 4 bases at J, with 15 bases between. CDR3 length equals 15 residues. The CDR3 region is CASSLTQANLYGYTF. As DNA, the CDR3 is TGTGCCAGCAGTTTGACCCAGGCGAACCTCTATGGCTACACCTTC.

The V call is TRBV5-1, the J call TRBJ1-4; 9 positions match TRBD1. V was pared by 0 bases and J by 8 bases, with 5 bases of the junction left unmatched. The CDR3 spans 15 residues. Germline values: CDR1 SGHRS, CDR2 YFSETQ. CDR3: CASSLDGTGSEKLFF. CDR3 sequence (DNA): TGCGCCAGCAGCTTGGACGGGACAGGGTCAGAAAAACTGTTTTTT.

The J gene is TRBJ2-2, the V gene TRBV5-1; D call uncertain. The V gene lost 0 bases and the J gene lost 6 bases, with 12 bases spanning the gap. This CDR3 is 15 amino acids long. The germline CDR1 and CDR2 sequences are SGHRS and YFSETQ. CDR3 residues: CASSLGTNLAGELFF. The CDR3 region has the DNA TGCGCCAGCAGCTTGGGGACCAACCTGGCCGGGGAGCTGTTTTTT.

This clone was counted a single time. The rearrangement links TRBV21-1 to TRBJ1-4; the D call TRBD1 from the table was never checked on the DNA. TRBV21-1 is annotated as a pseudogene. CDR3 length: 11 amino acids. CDR3 residues: CASTGREKLFF. For the CDR3, the DNA is TGTGCCAGCACAGGCCGGGAAAAACTGTTTTTT.

V and J are TRBV6-2 or TRBV6-3 and TRBJ1-6; 9 nucleotides match TRBD1. The CDR3 length is 15 residues. V shed 5 bases and J 8 bases; nucleotides not matched to a gene: 7. The germline CDR1 and CDR2 sequences are MNHEY and SVGEGT. The CDR3 sequence is CASSPGTGSDSPLHF. In DNA, the CDR3 is TGTGCCAGCAGTCCCGGGACAGGGTCCGATTCACCCCTCCACTTT.

This chain connects TRBV29-1 to TRBJ2-1; TRBD2 agrees at 8 bases. The CDR3 loop spans 16 amino acids. J was trimmed by 4 bases and V by 4 bases; bases with no gene match: 12. Germline assignment: CDR1 SQVTM and CDR2 ANQGSEA. The CDR3 sequence: CSVVRSGGTRYNEQFF. CDR3 nucleotide sequence: TGCAGCGTTGTCAGGAGCGGGGGAACTAGGTACAATGAGCAGTTCTTC.

A few counts support this clone. The chain uses TRBV4-3 and TRBJ2-7; TRBD2 might be the D (5 bases). Germline CDR1 is LGHNA and CDR2 is YSLEER. The CDR3 sequence is 15 residues long. V was pared by 0 bases and J by 2 bases, with 11 bases between. This CDR3 is CASSQDRPGTYEQYF. CDR3 in DNA: TGCGCCAGCAGCCAAGACAGGCCGGGGACCTACGAGCAGTACTTC.

This clone came up once. The CDR3 reads CASSQDGRSSSVNTQYF. The CDR3, as DNA: TGCGCCAGCAGCCAAGATGGTCGATCAAGCAGCGTAAATACGCAGTATTTT. The rearrangement links TRBV4-1 to TRBJ2-3, with unresolved D. V shed 0 bases and J shed 7 bases, with 20 bases lying between them. The germline gives CDR1 MGHRA, CDR2 YSYEKL. CDR3 size: 17 residues.

The V and J genes are TRBV5-4 and TRBJ2-5; D is tentatively TRBD1 or TRBD2 (5 bases each). Trimming stripped 1 base from V and 5 bases from J, with 15 bases between. CDR3 length equals 15 residues. Germline V lookup: CDR1 SGHNT, CDR2 YYREEE (reference sequence). The CDR3 spells CASSLSTRAGETQYF. CDR3 DNA: TGTGCCAGCAGCTTGAGCACGAGGGCAGGGGAGACCCAGTACTTC.

This chain uses TRBV7-2 with TRBJ2-1; 9 nucleotides line up with TRBD2. This CDR3 region has 17 residues. V dropped 1 base and J dropped 8; count of bases not matched to a gene: 12. Looked up from germline, CDR1 is SGHTA and CDR2 is FQGNSA. The chain's CDR3 is CASSLGLRGGGLDEQFF. CDR3 DNA sequence: TGTGCCAGCAGCTTAGGTTTGCGGGGGGGAGGTCTCGATGAGCAGTTCTTC. Using reference TRBV7-2 and TRBJ2-1 for the parts outside the CDR3, the full variable domain is GAGVSQSPSNKVTEKGKDVELRCDPISGHTALYWYRQSLGQGLEFLIYFQGNSAPDKSGLPSDRFSAERTGGSVSTLTIQRTQQEDSAVYLCASSLGLRGGGLDEQFFGPGTRLTVL.

J is TRBJ2-1 and V is TRBV11-2; 7 bases line up with TRBD1. Germline values: CDR1 SGHAT, CDR2 FQNNGV. The CDR3 contains 14 residues. V trimming: 1 base; J trimming: 13 bases; junction bases outside the gene matches: 10. The CDR3 coding sequence is TGTGCCAGCAGCTTAGTTAACAGGGGACGTGAACAGTTCTTC. It encodes CASSLVNRGREQFF.

This chain joins TRBV18 and TRBJ1-5, with TRBD1 identical over 12 bases. Germline V gene data show CDR1 as KGHSH and CDR2 as LQKENI. The V gene end was trimmed by 4 bases and the J gene end by 5 bases; junction bases not matched to a gene: 3. This CDR3 has 15 residues. The CDR3: CASSRDRGQDQPQHF. The DNA of the CDR3 is TGTGCCAGCTCACGGGACAGGGGGCAGGATCAGCCCCAGCATTTT. Full variable domain (missing parts from reference TRBV18 and TRBJ1-5): NAGVMQNPRHLVRRRGQEARLRCSPMKGHSHVYWYRQLPEEGLKFMVYLQKENIIDESGMPKERFSAEFPKEGPSILRIQQVVRGDSAAYFCASSRDRGQDQPQHFGDGTRLSIL.

The chain couples TRBV7-3 to TRBJ1-6; D is undetermined. The CDR3 runs to 15 residues. The germline V gene has CDR1 SGHTA and CDR2 FQGTGA. Trimming stripped 4 bases from V and 10 bases from J, with 17 bases between. The CDR3 loop is CASSSTTKAGSPLHF. CDR3 DNA: TGTGCCAGCAGCTCGACGACAAAGGCGGGATCACCCCTCCACTTT.

The J gene is TRBJ2-3, the V gene TRBV10-3; 13 nucleotides match TRBD2. J lost 4 bases, V lost 3 bases, and 10 bases had no gene match. The CDR3 has 18 residues. In germline, CDR1 is ENHRY, CDR2 SYGVKD. CDR3 bases: TGTGCCATCAGTGAAACTAGCGGGGGGGCGGCTCCCCCAGATACGCAGTATTTT. Residues: CAISETSGGAAPPDTQYF.

The chain is built from TRBV11-3 and TRBJ2-1; 9 bases are shared with TRBD1. The germline V gene has CDR1 SGHNT and CDR2 YENEEA. V lost 3 bases, J lost 6 bases, and 3 bases stayed unmatched. The CDR3 has 14 residues. CDR3 region: CASSFGDRVNEQFF. The DNA of the CDR3 is TGTGCCAGCAGCTTTGGGGACAGGGTCAATGAGCAGTTCTTC.